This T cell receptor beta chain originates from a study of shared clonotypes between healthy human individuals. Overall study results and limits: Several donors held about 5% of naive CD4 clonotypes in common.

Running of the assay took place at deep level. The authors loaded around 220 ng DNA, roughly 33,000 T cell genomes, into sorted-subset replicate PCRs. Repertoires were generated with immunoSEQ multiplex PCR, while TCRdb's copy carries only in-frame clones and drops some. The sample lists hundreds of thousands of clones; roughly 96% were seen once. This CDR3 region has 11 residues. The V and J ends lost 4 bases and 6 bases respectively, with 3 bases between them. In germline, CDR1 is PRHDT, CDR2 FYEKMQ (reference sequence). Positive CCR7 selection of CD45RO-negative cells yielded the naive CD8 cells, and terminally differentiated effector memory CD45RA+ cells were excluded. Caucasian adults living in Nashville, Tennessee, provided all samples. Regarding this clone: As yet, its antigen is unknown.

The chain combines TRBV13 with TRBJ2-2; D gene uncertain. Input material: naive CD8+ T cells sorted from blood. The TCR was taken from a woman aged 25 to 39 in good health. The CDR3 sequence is CASSWAGELFF. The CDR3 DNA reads TGTGCCAGCAGCTGGGCCGGGGAGCTGTTTTTT.